This passage covers 16 T cell receptor beta chains from one sample sequenced in a study of PD-L1 blockade in urothelial cancer. Stated time point: pretreatment peripheral blood. The assay was immunoSEQ multiplex PCR, and TCRdb's table has in-frame clones only and misses some. The sample includes 130,000 or so clones, 84% of them seen just once. Sample: PBMCs, taken around atezolizumab (anti-PD-L1) treatment. The receptors were gathered from a middle-aged man with urothelial cancer.

The rearrangement links TRBV10-3 to TRBJ1-6; no firm D call. Trimming took off 0 bases at V and 7 bases at J, with 16 bases between the two ends. Germline loops: CDR1 ENHRY, CDR2 SYGVKD. The CDR3 extends over 17 amino acids. This CDR3 reads CAISESKVGVLNSPLHF. Written as DNA, the CDR3 is TGTGCCATCAGTGAGTCGAAGGTCGGAGTTTTGAATTCACCCCTCCACTTT.

This sequence joins TRBV2 and TRBJ2-3; 8 nucleotides agree with TRBD2. The CDR3 covers 14 residues. With V trimmed by 7 bases and J by 1 base, 4 bases remained unmatched. Germline V gene lookup returns CDR1 SNHLY and CDR2 FYNNEI. The CDR3: CASILTSGTDTQYF. In DNA form, the CDR3 reads TGTGCCAGCATTCTGACTAGCGGCACAGATACGCAGTATTTT.

This sequence joins TRBV27 and TRBJ1-2; 10 bases agree with TRBD1. Trimming cost V 2 bases and J 14 bases; bases outside gene matches: 5. The CDR3 loop spans 12 amino acids. Germline V CDR1 and CDR2: MNHEY, SMNVEV (reference sequence). The CDR3 is CASSLPGTGETF. CDR3 nucleotide sequence: TGTGCCAGCAGTTTACCGGGGACAGGGGAGACCTTC.

V is TRBV2 and J is TRBJ2-3; D possibly corresponds to TRBD1 (6 bases). Trimming took 7 bases from V and 0 from J, leaving 23 bases between them. CDR1 is SNHLY and CDR2 is FYNNEI in the germline V gene. The CDR3 sequence is 18 residues long. CDR3 region: CASTGAPAFRPSTDTQYF. The CDR3 DNA reads TGTGCCAGCACAGGGGCCCCAGCTTTTAGACCTAGCACAGATACGCAGTATTTT.

The chain links TRBV6-6 to TRBJ1-2; D is ambiguous. The ends were cut back, 0 bases at V and 6 bases at J, with 14 bases in the middle. This CDR3 contains 15 residues. The germline V gene encodes CDR1 MNHNY and CDR2 SVGAGI (reference sequence). CDR3 loop: CASSYSTGKMDGYTF. DNA of the CDR3: TGTGCCAGCAGTTACTCGACCGGGAAAATGGATGGCTACACCTTC.

This clone has a single count. This chain links TRBV28 with TRBJ2-2; D not resolved. Germline lookup yields CDR1 MDHEN and CDR2 SYDVKM. CDR3 size: 12 residues. Trimming removed 5 bases at V and 3 bases at J, with 4 bases between. The CDR3 DNA reads as TGTGCCAGCAGTCCATACACCGGGGAGCTGTTTTTT. Amino acids: CASSPYTGELFF.

The V gene is TRBV20-1, the J gene TRBJ2-7; 8 bases map to TRBD2. This CDR3 is 11 amino acids long. CDR1 is DFQATT, CDR2 SNEGSKA, per germline (reference sequence). Losses at the gene ends were 7 bases for V and 3 bases for J; bases not matched to a gene: 2. The CDR3 reads CSESGSYEQYF. CDR3 in DNA: TGCAGTGAAAGCGGGAGCTACGAGCAGTACTTC.

CDR3 sequence reads: CASSLGTNYGYTF. In DNA form, the CDR3 reads TGTGCCAGCAGCTTAGGGACAAACTATGGCTACACCTTC. The V gene is TRBV7-2, the J gene TRBJ1-2, with D possibly matching TRBD1 (5 bases). The germline V gene encodes CDR1 SGHTA and CDR2 FQGNSA. The CDR3 is made up of 13 amino acids. V lost 1 base and J lost 2, with 5 bases in between.

This clone appeared a single time. In DNA form, the CDR3 reads TGCGCCAGCAGCGTCGGGGGGGTAAGAACCTCCTACGAGCAGTACTTC. Protein sequence: CASSVGGVRTSYEQYF. The chain combines TRBV5-1 with TRBJ2-7; 8 nucleotides agree with TRBD2. Per the germline V gene, CDR1 is SGHRS and CDR2 is YFSETQ. The CDR3 consists of 16 residues. With V trimmed by 4 bases and J by 0 bases, 9 bases remained unmatched.

The genes are TRBV30 and TRBJ2-1; 11 nucleotides agree with TRBD2. Germline V gene sequence: CDR1 GTSNPN, CDR2 SVGIG (reference sequence). The ends lost 1 base at V and 2 bases at J; junction bases unmatched: 1. CDR3 length equals 15 residues. In DNA, the CDR3 is TGTGCCTGGAGTGCGACTAGCGGGGCCTACAATGAGCAGTTCTTC. It yields the protein CAWSATSGAYNEQFF.

The V call is TRBV6-1, the J call TRBJ1-6; D is ambiguous. Trimming shortened V by 2 bases and J by 0 bases, and 14 bases separated the two germline ends. Germline-derived CDR1 and CDR2 are MNHNS and SASEGT. The CDR3 runs to 18 residues. Here the CDR3 DNA reads TGTGCCAGCAGTGAATGGGCCCACTCGAGCTCCTATAATTCACCCCTCCACTTT. As protein: CASSEWAHSSSYNSPLHF.

The J gene is TRBJ1-5, the V gene TRBV28, with TRBD1 matching 9 bases. In germline, CDR1 is MDHEN, CDR2 SYDVKM. The CDR3 extends over 13 amino acids. V dropped 6 bases and J dropped 5; count of bases not matched to a gene: 2. CDR3 DNA sequence: TGTGCCAGCAGGGGACAGGGTTATCAGCCCCAGCATTTT. Translated: CASRGQGYQPQHF.

CDR3 sequence (DNA): TGCGCCAGCAGCACAGGGCCCACGGGCGGCTACACCTTC. This sequence encodes CASSTGPTGGYTF. The genes are TRBV5-1 and TRBJ1-2, with D possibly TRBD1 on 6 matching bases. This CDR3 contains 13 residues. The ends were cut back, 4 bases at V and 8 bases at J, with 15 bases in the middle. CDR1 SGHRS and CDR2 YFSETQ come from the germline V gene. The variable domain in full, with the rest retrieved from reference TRBV5-1 and TRBJ1-2, is KAGVTQTPRYLIKTRGQQVTLSCSPISGHRSVSWYQQTPGQGLQFLFEYFSETQRNKGNFPGRFSGRQFSNSRSEMNVSTLELGDSALYLCASSTGPTGGYTFGSGTRLTVV.

In this sample, this clone turned up once. J is TRBJ2-6 and V is TRBV7-3; D unclear. The CDR3 extends over 17 amino acids. The V gene's germline CDR1 is SGHTA and CDR2 FQGTGA. Trimming removed 1 base from V and 0 bases from J, with 10 bases in between. CDR3 bases: TGTGCCAGCAGCTTAAACAGCCTGAACTCTGGGGCCAACGTCCTGACTTTC. It encodes CASSLNSLNSGANVLTF.

V gene TRBV6-6 combines with J gene TRBJ1-2; tentatively, D is TRBD1 (6 bases). The CDR3 is 15 amino acids. V lost 5 bases and J 4 bases, leaving 17 bases between the germline ends. CDR1 and CDR2 (germline): MNHNY, SVGAGI (reference sequence). This CDR3 reads CASSTGTTLGYGYTF. The CDR3 nucleotides read TGTGCCAGCAGTACCGGGACAACCTTGGGCTATGGCTACACCTTC.

The chain links TRBV10-1 to TRBJ2-5; tentative D call: TRBD2 (5 bases). The germline V gene encodes CDR1 WNHNN and CDR2 SYGVQD (reference sequence). CDR3 length equals 14 residues. Trimming removed 6 bases from V and 3 bases from J, with 14 bases in between. The DNA of the CDR3 is TGCGCCAGCAGAAGGAAGATGGGAGAAGAGACCCAGTACTTC. Translated, it gives CASRRKMGEETQYF.